This T cell receptor (beta chain) was found in a study of T cells in Graves' hyperthyroidism and ophthalmopathy. General observations from the study: Most thyroid clonotypes expanded above 0.001 appeared in blood too. Stable hyperthyroidism and ophthalmopathy were separated using 13 V-J signatures.

Amplified TCR beta CDR3 regions came from RNA transcripts. Initially, a first-round RT-PCR of the TCR CDR3 employed the HTBI primer set. TCRdb re-called the multiplex PCR reads with MiXCR, one entry per CDR3 protein. Of about 360,000 distinct CDR3 sequences listed, about 12% are singletons. Graves' hyperthyroidism was deemed stable given no ophthalmopathy progression within 18 months. Patients were excluded for uncontrolled infection, other autoimmune disease, pregnancy or lactation. This clonotype was observed many times. What it binds is not known. V was clipped by 5 bases and J by 5 bases; unmatched bases: 7. The germline V gene encodes CDR1 SNHLY and CDR2 FYNNEI. The CDR3 runs to 15 residues.

This TCR was sampled from a woman in her late teens or twenties with Graves' hyperthyroidism. Sequencing input: blood. The chain uses TRBV2 and TRBJ1-4; 8 bases are shared with TRBD1. The CDR3 DNA reads as TGTGCCAGCAGTTCCGACAGGGGAGAAAATGAAAAACTGTTTTTT. Translated, it gives CASSSDRGENEKLFF.